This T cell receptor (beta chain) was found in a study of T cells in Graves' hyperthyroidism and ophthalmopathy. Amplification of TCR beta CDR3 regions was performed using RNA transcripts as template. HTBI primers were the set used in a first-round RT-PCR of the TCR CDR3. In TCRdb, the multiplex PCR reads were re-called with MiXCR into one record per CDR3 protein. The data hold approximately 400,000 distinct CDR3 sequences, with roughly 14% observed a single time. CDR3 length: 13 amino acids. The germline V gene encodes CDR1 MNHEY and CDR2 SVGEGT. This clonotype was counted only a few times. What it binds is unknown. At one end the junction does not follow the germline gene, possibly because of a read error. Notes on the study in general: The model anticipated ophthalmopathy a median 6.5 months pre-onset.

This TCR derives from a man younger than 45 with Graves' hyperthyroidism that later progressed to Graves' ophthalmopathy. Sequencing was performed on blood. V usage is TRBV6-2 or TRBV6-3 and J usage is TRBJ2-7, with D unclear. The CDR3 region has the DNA TGTGCCGGCAGTTACTCTTACGGTTACGAGCAGTACTTC. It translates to CAGSYSYGYEQYF.